A selection of T cell receptor beta chains follows, all from one sample in a study of T cell responses to AZD1222 COVID-19 vaccine. Sequencing used immunoSEQ multiplex PCR; TCRdb keeps in-frame clones, though not all of them. The table has 110,000 to 150,000 clones, roughly 92% seen once. Specimen: peripheral blood, collected on day 0 of AZD1222 vaccination. Receptors originate from an adult in good health. Both conserved end residues are part of each CDR3. D genes are given only for firm matches. Clone size is stated in some rows and not others, as once, few, many or a class when expanded.

v_call,clone_size,d_call,j_call,cdr3_nt,cdr3_aa
TRBV19,once,TRBD2,TRBJ2-7,TGTGCCAGTAGTATATCAGCGGGAGGACCCTACGAGCAGTACTTC,CASSISAGGPYEQYF
TRBV3-1/TRBV3-2,NA,NA,TRBJ1-2,TGTGCCAGCAGCCAAGATCAAGGGCACTATGGCTACACCTTC,CASSQDQGHYGYTF
TRBV27,NA,TRBD1,TRBJ2-1,TGTGCCAGCAGTGTATCTAGGACAGGGATCAATGAGCAGTTCTTC,CASSVSRTGINEQFF
TRBV27,NA,NA,TRBJ2-5,TGTGCCAGCAAAAACGGACCTCTTCCAGGGACCCAGTACTTC,CASKNGPLPGTQYF
TRBV13,NA,NA,TRBJ2-7,TGTGCCAGCAGCTTGGCGAAATCCTACGAGCAGTACTTC,CASSLAKSYEQYF
TRBV7-2,NA,TRBD1,TRBJ2-7,TGTGCCAGCAGCCCGGGACAGGGGGAACGTCACTACGAGCAGTACTTC,CASSPGQGERHYEQYF
TRBV5-1,NA,NA,TRBJ1-1,TGCGCCAGCAGCCCCTCAGGGGTGAACACTGAAGCTTTCTTT,CASSPSGVNTEAFF
TRBV10-1,NA,NA,TRBJ2-2,TGCGCCAGCAGTCAAAACACCGGGGAGCTGTTTTTT,CASSQNTGELFF
TRBV6-2/TRBV6-3,NA,TRBD1,TRBJ2-2,TGTGCCAGCAGCATGCCCGGGACAGGGAGCACCGGGGAGCTGTTTTTT,CASSMPGTGSTGELFF
TRBV5-1,NA,NA,TRBJ2-7,TGCGCCAGCAGCTTGGTTCCGGGTCCCGAGCAGTACTTC,CASSLVPGPEQYF
TRBV5-4,NA,NA,TRBJ2-7,TGTGCCAGCAGCTTGGATGGGACTCTCTACGAGCAGTACTTC,CASSLDGTLYEQYF
TRBV10-3,NA,NA,TRBJ2-2,TGTGCCATCAGGGACTCCCCGAACACCGGGGAGCTGTTTTTT,CAIRDSPNTGELFF
TRBV15,once,NA,TRBJ2-6,TGTGCCACCAGCAGTTTCGGTGGGGCCAACGTCCTGACTTTC,CATSSFGGANVLTF
TRBV5-4,NA,NA,TRBJ1-1,TGTGCCAGCAGCCTGACGGTTATGAACACTGAAGCTTTCTTT,CASSLTVMNTEAFF
TRBV10-1,NA,NA,TRBJ2-1,TGCGCCAGCAGTGTACAAACTAGCCTAACACACAATGAGCAGTTCTTC,CASSVQTSLTHNEQFF
TRBV6-5,NA,NA,TRBJ1-1,TGTGCCAGCAGTTACTCGACTCGGGGAAACACTGAAGCTTTCTTT,CASSYSTRGNTEAFF
TRBV5-4,NA,NA,TRBJ1-2,TGTGCCAGCAGCCCGGTGAGGGAGAGAAACTATGGCTACACCTTC,CASSPVRERNYGYTF
TRBV3-1/TRBV3-2,NA,NA,TRBJ1-5,TGTGCCAGCAGCCAAGATCAACTTAGCAATCAGCCCCAGCATTTT,CASSQDQLSNQPQHF
TRBV18,NA,NA,TRBJ1-4,TGTGCCAGCTCACCACGTGGAGGGGACGAAAAACTGTTTTTT,CASSPRGGDEKLFF
TRBV27,NA,TRBD2,TRBJ2-1,TGTGCCAGCAAGCTAGATAGCGGGACGTACAATGAGCAGTTCTTC,CASKLDSGTYNEQFF
TRBV3-1/TRBV3-2,NA,NA,TRBJ2-7,TGTGCCAGCAGCCAAGATCCTAGTTCTTACGAGCAGTACTTC,CASSQDPSSYEQYF
TRBV6-5,NA,NA,TRBJ1-1,TGTGCCAGCAGTTATTTGGGCACTGAAGCTTTCTTT,CASSYLGTEAFF